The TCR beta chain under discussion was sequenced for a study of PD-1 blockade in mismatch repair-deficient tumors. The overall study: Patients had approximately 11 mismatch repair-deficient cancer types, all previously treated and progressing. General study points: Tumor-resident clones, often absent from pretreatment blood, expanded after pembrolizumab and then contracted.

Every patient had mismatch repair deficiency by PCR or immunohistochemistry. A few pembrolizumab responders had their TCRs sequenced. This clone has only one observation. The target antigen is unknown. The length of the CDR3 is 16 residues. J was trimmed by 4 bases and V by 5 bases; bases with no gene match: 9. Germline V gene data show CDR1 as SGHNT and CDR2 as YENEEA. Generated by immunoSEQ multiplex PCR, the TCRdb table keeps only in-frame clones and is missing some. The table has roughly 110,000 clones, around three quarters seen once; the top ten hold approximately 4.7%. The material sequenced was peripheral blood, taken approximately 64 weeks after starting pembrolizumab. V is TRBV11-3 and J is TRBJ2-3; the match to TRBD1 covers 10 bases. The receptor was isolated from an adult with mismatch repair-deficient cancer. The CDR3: CASSAGQGWVADTQYF. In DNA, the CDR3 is TGTGCCAGCAGCGCGGGACAGGGGTGGGTCGCAGATACGCAGTATTTT.